A selection of T cell receptor beta chains follows, all from one sample in a study of response to subunit inactivated influenza vaccine. TCRdb processed the RT-PCR reads anew with MiXCR; each CDR3 protein has one entry. The sample consists of roughly 540,000 distinct CDR3 sequences, roughly a quarter of them appearing once. These same data were also listed under a study on T cells expressing NK-cell markers.

The sample consisted of CD4+ T cells sorted from PBMCs, taken 11 to 12 days after vaccination. These receptors originate from a man aged 50-60 years who received an inactivated influenza vaccine. Each CDR3 is given with its conserved first and last residue. The order of the fields is clone size, CDR3 length, V gene, D gene, J gene, CDR3 DNA, CDR3 protein. The D gene is left open where the match is weak. Size is omitted from some rows. Given values are once, few, many or a class for expanded clones.

abundance: .
len: 15
v_gene: TRBV3-1
d_gene: TRBD2
j_gene: TRBJ2-7
CDR3nt: TGTGCCAGCAGTCAAGGGAGCGGGGGGCCCTACGAGCAGTACTTC
CDR3aa: CASSQGSGGPYEQYF

abundance: .
len: 14
v_gene: TRBV5-1
d_gene: .
j_gene: TRBJ2-1
CDR3nt: TGCGCCAGCAGTCAAGGTGAGCCCAACAATGAGCAGTTCTTC
CDR3aa: CASSQGEPNNEQFF

abundance: many
len: 17
v_gene: TRBV6-1
d_gene: TRBD2
j_gene: TRBJ2-4
CDR3nt: TGTGCCAGCAGCTCCGGGACTAGCGGGGGGGCCCAAAACATTCAGTACTTC
CDR3aa: CASSSGTSGGAQNIQYF

abundance: few
len: 17
v_gene: TRBV3-1
d_gene: TRBD2
j_gene: TRBJ2-2
CDR3nt: TGTGCCAGCAGCCAATTGTTTAGCGGGGTCAACACCGGGGAGCTGTTTTTT
CDR3aa: CASSQLFSGVNTGELFF

abundance: .
len: 13
v_gene: TRBV20-1
d_gene: .
j_gene: TRBJ1-6
CDR3nt: TGCAGTGCTAGGCGCCGGATTAATTCACCCCTCCACTTT
CDR3aa: CSARRRINSPLHF

abundance: few
len: 15
v_gene: TRBV12-3/TRBV12-4
d_gene: .
j_gene: TRBJ2-1
CDR3nt: TGTGCCAGCAGTTTAGGCGGGATCGCCTACAATGAGCAGTTCTTC
CDR3aa: CASSLGGIAYNEQFF

abundance: .
len: 13
v_gene: TRBV2
d_gene: .
j_gene: TRBJ2-1
CDR3nt: TGTGCCAGCAGCGCCCTTCTCTCGGGAACGCAGTTCTTC
CDR3aa: CASSALLSGTQFF

abundance: few
len: 12
v_gene: TRBV5-5
d_gene: .
j_gene: TRBJ2-5
CDR3nt: TGTGCCAGCAGGTCGGTGGGAGAGACCCAGTACTTC
CDR3aa: CASRSVGETQYF

abundance: .
len: 15
v_gene: TRBV5-1
d_gene: .
j_gene: TRBJ1-3
CDR3nt: TGCGCCAGCAGCTTGGGTCACAGCTCTGGAAACACCATATATTTT
CDR3aa: CASSLGHSSGNTIYF

abundance: few
len: 13
v_gene: TRBV5-1
d_gene: .
j_gene: TRBJ2-7
CDR3nt: TGCGCCAGCACTGGGCTGGGTGGCTACGAGCAGTACTTC
CDR3aa: CASTGLGGYEQYF

abundance: few
len: 17
v_gene: TRBV5-5
d_gene: TRBD2
j_gene: TRBJ2-3
CDR3nt: TGTGCCAGCAGCCGAATGGAATGGACTAGCGGCACAGATACGCAGTATTTT
CDR3aa: CASSRMEWTSGTDTQYF